A selection of T cell receptor beta chains follows, all from one sample in a study of T cell changes during pregnancy in multiple sclerosis. This table comes from immunoSEQ multiplex PCR, and its TCRdb copy is limited to in-frame clones, with some not included. The table has about 36,000 clones, approximately 90% seen once; the top ten hold just over 0.55%. The sample in question was CD4+ T cells from peripheral blood mononuclear cells, obtained in the first trimester of pregnancy. The receptors stem from a female donor with multiple sclerosis, enrolled in a pregnancy study. The CDR3 runs from the conserved cysteine through the conserved F or W. The order of the fields is V gene, J gene, clone size, D gene, CDR3 protein, CDR3 DNA. D genes are given only for firm matches. Where a row states a size, it is once, few, many or the class of an expanded clone; other rows omit it.

v_gene: TRBV28; j_gene: TRBJ2-7; abundance: NA; d_gene: TRBD1; CDR3aa: CASSTPDRGTYEQYF; CDR3nt: TGTGCCAGCAGTACACCGGACAGGGGAACCTACGAGCAGTACTTC
v_gene: TRBV27; j_gene: TRBJ2-2; abundance: NA; d_gene: NA; CDR3aa: CASSLDWGDTGELFF; CDR3nt: TGTGCCAGCAGTTTGGACTGGGGAGACACCGGGGAGCTGTTTTTT
v_gene: TRBV9; j_gene: TRBJ2-3; abundance: NA; d_gene: NA; CDR3aa: CASSVGTGDWGTDTQYF; CDR3nt: TGTGCCAGCAGCGTTGGAACAGGCGATTGGGGCACAGATACGCAGTATTTT
v_gene: TRBV7-3; j_gene: TRBJ2-2; abundance: NA; d_gene: TRBD1; CDR3aa: CASSPTGGLNTGELFF; CDR3nt: TGTGCCAGCAGCCCGACAGGGGGCCTTAACACCGGGGAGCTGTTTTTT
v_gene: TRBV18; j_gene: TRBJ1-1; abundance: few; d_gene: NA; CDR3aa: CASSPPRNTEAFF; CDR3nt: TGTGCCAGCTCACCACCGAGGAACACTGAAGCTTTCTTT
v_gene: TRBV30; j_gene: TRBJ2-3; abundance: NA; d_gene: TRBD1; CDR3aa: CAWTRQGAGTDTQYF; CDR3nt: TGTGCCTGGACCCGACAGGGGGCGGGCACAGATACGCAGTATTTT
v_gene: TRBV7-2; j_gene: TRBJ1-5; abundance: NA; d_gene: NA; CDR3aa: CASSLGGGRIASNQPQHF; CDR3nt: TGTGCCAGCAGCTTAGGGGGGGGGAGAATAGCGAGTAATCAGCCCCAGCATTTT
v_gene: TRBV6-6; j_gene: TRBJ2-1; abundance: NA; d_gene: NA; CDR3aa: CASSYDATTGEQFF; CDR3nt: TGTGCCAGCAGTTACGACGCAACGACAGGAGAGCAGTTCTTC
v_gene: TRBV5-4; j_gene: TRBJ2-6; abundance: NA; d_gene: NA; CDR3aa: CASSAAYSGSGANVLTF; CDR3nt: TGTGCCAGCAGCGCGGCCTACAGCGGCTCTGGGGCCAACGTCCTGACTTTC
v_gene: TRBV5-1; j_gene: TRBJ2-7; abundance: NA; d_gene: TRBD1; CDR3aa: CASSSGPGTAYEQYF; CDR3nt: TGCGCCAGCAGCTCCGGACCCGGGACAGCCTACGAGCAGTACTTC
v_gene: TRBV30; j_gene: TRBJ2-7; abundance: NA; d_gene: NA; CDR3aa: CAWSVDAYEQYF; CDR3nt: TGTGCCTGGAGTGTAGATGCGTACGAGCAGTACTTC
v_gene: TRBV9; j_gene: TRBJ1-4; abundance: NA; d_gene: NA; CDR3aa: CASSVSGTNEKLFF; CDR3nt: TGTGCCAGCAGCGTATCAGGGACTAATGAAAAACTGTTTTTT
v_gene: TRBV19; j_gene: TRBJ2-6; abundance: NA; d_gene: NA; CDR3aa: CASSPGGVSGANVLTF; CDR3nt: TGTGCCAGTAGTCCCGGAGGGGTCTCCGGGGCCAACGTCCTGACTTTC
v_gene: TRBV7-2; j_gene: TRBJ2-1; abundance: NA; d_gene: TRBD1; CDR3aa: CASSPWDSNEQFF; CDR3nt: TGTGCCAGCAGCCCTTGGGACAGCAATGAGCAGTTCTTC
v_gene: TRBV4-1; j_gene: TRBJ1-4; abundance: NA; d_gene: TRBD1; CDR3aa: CASSQVSGTGGNLEKLFF; CDR3nt: TGCGCCAGCAGCCAAGTGTCCGGGACAGGGGGTAATTTGGAAAAACTGTTTTTT
v_gene: TRBV5-6; j_gene: TRBJ1-5; abundance: NA; d_gene: NA; CDR3aa: CASSFGGDQPQHF; CDR3nt: TGTGCCAGCAGCTTTGGAGGAGATCAGCCCCAGCATTTT
v_gene: TRBV21-1; j_gene: TRBJ2-2; abundance: NA; d_gene: NA; CDR3aa: CASIPPGWDTGELFF; CDR3nt: TGTGCCAGCATCCCTCCGGGGTGGGACACCGGGGAGCTGTTTTTT
v_gene: TRBV30; j_gene: TRBJ2-3; abundance: NA; d_gene: NA; CDR3aa: CAWKQVLSTDTQYF; CDR3nt: TGTGCCTGGAAACAGGTCCTAAGCACAGATACGCAGTATTTT
v_gene: TRBV9; j_gene: TRBJ2-1; abundance: NA; d_gene: NA; CDR3aa: CASSATSSWGNEQFF; CDR3nt: TGTGCCAGCAGTGCGACTAGTTCATGGGGCAATGAGCAGTTCTTC
v_gene: TRBV10-3; j_gene: TRBJ2-7; abundance: NA; d_gene: NA; CDR3aa: CAISDLYEQYF; CDR3nt: TGTGCCATCAGTGATCTCTACGAGCAGTACTTC
v_gene: TRBV28; j_gene: TRBJ1-4; abundance: NA; d_gene: NA; CDR3aa: CASSFRRLGEKLFF; CDR3nt: TGTGCCAGCAGTTTCCGGAGGTTAGGGGAAAAACTGTTTTTT
v_gene: TRBV7-6; j_gene: TRBJ2-1; abundance: NA; d_gene: NA; CDR3aa: CASSWSGRSEQFF; CDR3nt: TGTGCCAGCAGCTGGTCGGGGAGAAGTGAGCAGTTCTTC
v_gene: TRBV7-2; j_gene: TRBJ2-5; abundance: NA; d_gene: TRBD1; CDR3aa: CASSLDRLLLETQYF; CDR3nt: TGTGCCAGCAGCTTGGACAGGCTCCTCCTAGAGACCCAGTACTTC
v_gene: TRBV5-1; j_gene: TRBJ1-6; abundance: NA; d_gene: NA; CDR3aa: CASSPPDTQGGPLHF; CDR3nt: TGCGCCAGCAGCCCACCGGACACCCAAGGAGGGCCCCTCCACTTT
v_gene: TRBV6-5; j_gene: TRBJ2-1; abundance: NA; d_gene: TRBD2; CDR3aa: CASRGTSEYNEQFF; CDR3nt: TGTGCCAGCAGAGGGACTAGCGAATACAATGAGCAGTTCTTC
v_gene: TRBV9; j_gene: TRBJ2-3; abundance: NA; d_gene: NA; CDR3aa: CASSVAGTDTQYF; CDR3nt: TGTGCCAGCAGCGTAGCGGGCACAGATACGCAGTATTTT
v_gene: TRBV5-3; j_gene: TRBJ1-1; abundance: NA; d_gene: TRBD1; CDR3aa: CARSSRTGANTEAFF; CDR3nt: TGTGCCAGAAGCTCGCGGACAGGGGCGAACACTGAAGCTTTCTTT
v_gene: TRBV27; j_gene: TRBJ2-3; abundance: NA; d_gene: NA; CDR3aa: CASSSYRGTDTQYF; CDR3nt: TGTGCCAGCAGTTCATATCGGGGGACAGATACGCAGTATTTT